The present entry profiles one T cell receptor beta chain with its context. The data derive from a study of blood T cell repertoires in COVID-19. Study summary: T cells, B-cell-depleted T cells, or PBMCs supplied cDNA or gDNA.

TCRdb's table, derived via immunoSEQ multiplex PCR, lists solely in-frame clones and lacks some. This table has about 320,000 clones, about nine tenths appearing once. The Seattle patients, enrolled during active infection, were followed longitudinally. Sequenced material: peripheral blood. This clonotype originated in a young woman with COVID-19, enrolled during active disease.

CDR3 DNA: TGTGCCAGCAGCCAAGGGAGGGGATACAATCAGCCCCAGCATTTT. Translating it yields CASSQGRGYNQPQHF. V is TRBV3-1 (or the pseudogene TRBV3-2) and J is TRBJ1-5; perhaps TRBD1 as D (5 bases). This CDR3 has 15 residues. Trimming left V 1 base short and J 3 bases short, with 10 bases between. The germline V gene has CDR1 LGHDT and CDR2 YNNKEL (reference sequence).